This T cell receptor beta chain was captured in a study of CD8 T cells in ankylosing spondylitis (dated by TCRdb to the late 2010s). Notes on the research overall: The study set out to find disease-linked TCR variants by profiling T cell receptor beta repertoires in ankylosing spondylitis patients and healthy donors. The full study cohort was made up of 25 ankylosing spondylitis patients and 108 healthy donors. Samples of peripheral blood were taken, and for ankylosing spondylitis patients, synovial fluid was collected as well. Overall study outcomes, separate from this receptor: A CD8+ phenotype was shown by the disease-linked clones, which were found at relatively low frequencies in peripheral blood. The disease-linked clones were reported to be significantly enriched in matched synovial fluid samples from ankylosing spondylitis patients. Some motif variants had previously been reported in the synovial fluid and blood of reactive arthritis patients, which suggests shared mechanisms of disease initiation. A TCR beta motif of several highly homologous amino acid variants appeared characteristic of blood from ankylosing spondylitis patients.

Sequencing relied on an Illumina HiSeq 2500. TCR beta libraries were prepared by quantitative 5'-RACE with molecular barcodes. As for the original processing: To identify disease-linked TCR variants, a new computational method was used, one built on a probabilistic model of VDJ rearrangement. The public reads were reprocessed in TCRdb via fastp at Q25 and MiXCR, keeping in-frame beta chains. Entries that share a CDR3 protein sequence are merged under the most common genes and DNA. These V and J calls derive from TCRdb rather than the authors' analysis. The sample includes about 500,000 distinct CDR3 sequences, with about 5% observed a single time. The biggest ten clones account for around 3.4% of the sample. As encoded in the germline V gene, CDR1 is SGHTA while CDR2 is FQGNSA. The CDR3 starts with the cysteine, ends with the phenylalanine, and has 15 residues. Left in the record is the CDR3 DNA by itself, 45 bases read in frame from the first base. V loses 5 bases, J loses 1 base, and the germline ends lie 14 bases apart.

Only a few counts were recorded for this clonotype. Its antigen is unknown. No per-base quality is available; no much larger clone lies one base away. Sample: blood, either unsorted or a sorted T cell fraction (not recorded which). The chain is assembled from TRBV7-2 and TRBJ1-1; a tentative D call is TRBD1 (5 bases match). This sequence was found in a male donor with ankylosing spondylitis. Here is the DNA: TGTGCCAGCAGCCTCTCGGGGGTCCGGAACACTGAAGCTTTCTTT. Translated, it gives CASSLSGVRNTEAFF.